The sequence of this T cell receptor (beta chain) was determined in a study of T cells in Graves' hyperthyroidism and ophthalmopathy. V was trimmed by 2 bases and J by 8 bases, leaving 22 bases between them. Germline values: CDR1 MNHNY, CDR2 SVGAGI (reference sequence). CDR3 length: 17 residues. Researchers amplified the TCR beta CDR3 regions from RNA transcripts. RT-PCR in the first round (using the HTBI primer set) targeted the TCR CDR3. MiXCR, run by TCRdb on the multiplex PCR reads, gives a single entry per CDR3 protein. The table has about 400,000 distinct CDR3 sequences, approximately 16% seen once. At least ten counts were recorded for this clonotype.

The sequencing sample was made of blood. V and J are TRBV6-6 and TRBJ2-1; D remains unclear. The sequence came from a woman in her fifties or sixties with Graves' ophthalmopathy. In DNA, the CDR3 is TGTGCCAGCAGTTACAATGTTTTGGCCGCAGGTGGGGATGAGCAGTTCTTC. This codes for CASSYNVLAAGGDEQFF.